The entry below gives a single T cell receptor (beta chain) sequence along with its context. Its antigen is not known. This table comes from immunoSEQ multiplex PCR, and its TCRdb copy is limited to in-frame clones, with some not included. This table has tens of thousands of clones, about 85% appearing once. This sample is drawn from a study of OX40 agonist ivuxolimab in advanced cancers. Study summary: Six ivuxolimab dose levels, 0.01 to 10 mg/kg, were given intravenously every 2 weeks. Antecedent anti-PD-1, anti-PD-L1 or anti-CTLA-4 therapy was permissible, with roughly 36% having received some. Of the patients, three showed partial responses, one with hepatocellular carcinoma and two with cutaneous melanoma. Study conclusions and caveats: Among some nonresponders, normalized T-cell clonal expansion was also low.

Sample: CD4+ or CD8+ T cells sorted from blood, taken in a trial of the OX40 agonist ivuxolimab. The source of this sequence is an adult with an advanced solid tumor such as melanoma, head and neck, liver or kidney cancer.

Written as DNA, the CDR3 is TGTGCCAGCAGTTTAACCGTGGCAGCCGGCGTTACTGGAAACACCATATATTTT. Its translation is CASSLTVAAGVTGNTIYF. The rearrangement links TRBV28 to TRBJ1-3; D is unresolved. CDR3 size: 18 residues. Germline assignment: CDR1 MDHEN and CDR2 SYDVKM. V was clipped by 2 bases and J by 2 bases, with 19 bases between them.